This T cell receptor (beta chain) derives from a study of T cell responses to AZD1222 COVID-19 vaccine. The CDR3 runs to 15 residues. Trimming at V came to 3 bases and at J to 4 bases, leaving 8 bases not matched to a gene. CDR1 and CDR2 from the germline V gene are LGHDT and YNNKEL (reference sequence). Findings and limits, study-wide: Only a handful of AZD1222 recipients, about six in all, had baseline seropositivity.

Measured with immunoSEQ multiplex PCR; TCRdb has only the in-frame clones, and not every one. Altogether some 96,000 clones are present, 85% to 90% being singletons, with the ten largest covering around 15%. A remark on this clone: Antigen: not known.

The gene calls are TRBV3-1 (or the pseudogene TRBV3-2) and TRBJ1-2; 7 bases agree with TRBD1. Source: peripheral blood, taken on day 0 of AZD1222 vaccination. The receptor was isolated from an adult in good health. The chain's CDR3 is CASSQGGQGGYGYTF. CDR3 nucleotide sequence: TGTGCCAGCAGCCAGGGCGGGCAGGGGGGCTATGGCTACACCTTC.